A selection of T cell receptor beta chains follows, all from one sample in a study of cytomegalovirus exposure and HLA in healthy donors. Clones were read by immunoSEQ multiplex PCR, and TCRdb kept only the in-frame ones, dropping some. Of 200,000 or so clones in the sample, about 90% were seen once. Source material: PBMCs. The origin of the receptors is a man younger than 45 in good health and CMV-seronegative. Both conserved end residues are part of each CDR3. A D gene is named only where the DNA matches it firmly. Size tells how often a clone was seen (once, few, many) or the class of an expanded clone, and some rows leave it out.

v_call	d_call	cdr3_length	j_call	clone_size	cdr3_nt	cdr3_aa
TRBV7-8	-	13	TRBJ1-2	-	TGTGCCAGCAGCTTGGAGAGGGTGGCTGGCTACACCTTC	CASSLERVAGYTF
TRBV6-6	-	14	TRBJ2-7	-	TGTGCCAGCAGTCAAATGCGGGACCCCTACGAGCAGTACTTC	CASSQMRDPYEQYF
TRBV27	-	15	TRBJ2-7	-	TGTGCCAGCAGTTTGGCCGGGACAATGATGTACGAGCAGTACTTC	CASSLAGTMMYEQYF
TRBV28	-	12	TRBJ2-7	-	TGTGCCAGCAGGGGAGATGGGTACGAGCAGTACTTC	CASRGDGYEQYF
TRBV5-1	-	18	TRBJ1-5	-	TGCGCCACCACGGCCTCGAGCGACTTCCTGTATAGCAATCAGCCCCAGCATTTT	CATTASSDFLYSNQPQHF
TRBV6-5	-	8	TRBJ1-4	-	TGTGCCAGCGAGAAACTGTTTTTT	CASEKLFF
TRBV18	TRBD1	13	TRBJ2-7	-	TGTGCCAGCTCACGACAGGGATCCTACGAGCAGTACTTC	CASSRQGSYEQYF
TRBV11-2	-	18	TRBJ2-1	-	TGTGCCAGCAGCTTGACTCATGGCGCGCCCAGCTCCTACAATGAGCAGTTCTTC	CASSLTHGAPSSYNEQFF
TRBV6-5	TRBD1	15	TRBJ2-7	-	TGTGCCTCCCAATACGCGGGACAGGGCTCCTACGAGCAGTACTTC	CASQYAGQGSYEQYF
TRBV18	-	16	TRBJ1-1	-	TGTGCCAGCTCACCATTTGCCACAGCGGGGAACACTGAAGCTTTCTTT	CASSPFATAGNTEAFF
TRBV7-9	TRBD1	16	TRBJ2-1	-	TGTGCCAGCAGCCCCTCTCCCGGACAGGGCTACAATGAGCAGTTCTTC	CASSPSPGQGYNEQFF
TRBV6-5	-	12	TRBJ1-5	-	TGTGCCAGCAGTGACCGGGATCAGCCCCAGCATTTT	CASSDRDQPQHF
TRBV5-4	-	14	TRBJ1-6	once	TGTGCCAGCAGCTTGGGACAGGTTAATTCACCCCTCCACTTT	CASSLGQVNSPLHF
TRBV5-1	TRBD1	16	TRBJ2-3	-	TGCGCCAGCAGCTTAATCGGACAGGGGACGACAGATACGCAGTATTTT	CASSLIGQGTTDTQYF
TRBV28	-	16	TRBJ1-2	-	TGTGCCAGCAGGTTAAAGGGGCAGGGGAATAACTATGGCTACACCTTC	CASRLKGQGNNYGYTF
TRBV4-1	TRBD2	16	TRBJ2-7	-	TGCGCCAGCAGCCAACCCGAGCGGGGGGGCAACCACGAGCAGTACTTC	CASSQPERGGNHEQYF
TRBV11-2	-	13	TRBJ2-3	-	TGTGCCAGCGCCCGAGGGGGGGAAGATACGCAGTATTTT	CASARGGEDTQYF
TRBV18	-	12	TRBJ2-4	few	TGTGCCAGCTCACCACCCGAAAACATTCAGTACTTC	CASSPPENIQYF
TRBV18	-	14	TRBJ1-4	once	TGTGCCAGCTCGCTCGATCCGGGACCGGGGGGACTGTTTTTT	CASSLDPGPGGLFF
TRBV27	-	15	TRBJ2-7	once	TGTGCCAGCAGTTTTAGAAGGGGCAGCTCCTACGAGCAGTACTTC	CASSFRRGSSYEQYF
TRBV5-4	-	13	TRBJ1-5	-	TGTGCCAGCAGCCCAGACCCGGGTCAGCCCCAGCATTTT	CASSPDPGQPQHF
TRBV5-8	TRBD2	16	TRBJ2-7	-	TGTGCCAGCAGCTTAACCAAGACTAGCGGGATCTACGAGCAGTACTTC	CASSLTKTSGIYEQYF
TRBV2	-	13	TRBJ1-6	-	TGTGCCAGCAGTCCAGGGTATTCATCACCCCTCCACTTT	CASSPGYSSPLHF
TRBV7-8	-	17	TRBJ1-2	-	TGTGCCAGCAGCTTATATAACTTGAGGCTCCCCTCCTATGGCTACACCTTC	CASSLYNLRLPSYGYTF
TRBV7-9	TRBD2	16	TRBJ2-7	-	TGTGCCAGCAGCGTAAGCCCAGGACTAGCGGTCTACGAGCAGTACTTC	CASSVSPGLAVYEQYF
TRBV6-6	-	15	TRBJ1-2	-	TGTGCCAGCAGTCAACAGGACCCAGGGATGTATGGCTACACCTTC	CASSQQDPGMYGYTF
TRBV6-4	TRBD1	15	TRBJ2-2	-	TGTGCCAGCAGCCGGACAGGGGAGGGAACCGGGGAGCTGTTTTTT	CASSRTGEGTGELFF
TRBV7-9	TRBD1	15	TRBJ2-1	-	TGTTCCAGCACCATAGGACAGGGGACCTACAATGAGCAGTTCTTC	CSSTIGQGTYNEQFF
TRBV11-2	TRBD2	15	TRBJ2-7	-	TGTGCCAGCAGCTTACTAACGGGAGGGAGGGCGGAGCAGTACTTC	CASSLLTGGRAEQYF
TRBV28	TRBD1	13	TRBJ2-7	-	TGTGCCAGCAAGGGACAGGGACCTTACGAGCAGTACTTC	CASKGQGPYEQYF
TRBV30	TRBD2	14	TRBJ2-3	-	TGTGCCTGGAGGAATATAGCGGGAGGAGATACGCAGTATTTT	CAWRNIAGGDTQYF
TRBV10-1	TRBD1	18	TRBJ1-5	-	TGCGCCAGCAGTGTGATCCGGGACAGGGGCCCTCCCTATCAGCCCCAGCATTTT	CASSVIRDRGPPYQPQHF